A selection of T cell receptor beta chains follows, all from one sample in a study of cytomegalovirus exposure and HLA in healthy donors. The repertoire was sequenced with immunoSEQ multiplex PCR; TCRdb's copy has only in-frame clones and lacks some. The sample has 100,000 or so clones, approximately 77% seen once. Sequenced: PBMCs. The receptors were gathered from a woman in her thirties or forties in good health and CMV-seronegative. The CDR3 runs from the conserved cysteine through the conserved F or W. Fields, in order: D gene, CDR3 length, J gene, V gene, clone size, CDR3 protein, CDR3 DNA. A D gene is named only where the DNA matches it firmly. Size values are once, few and many counts, or a class for expanded clones, and some rows have none.

- 14 TRBJ2-1 TRBV6-5 medium-sized CASSYSSSYNEQFF TGTGCCAGCAGTTACTCTAGCTCCTACAATGAGCAGTTCTTC
- 16 TRBJ1-5 TRBV27 - CASTKKGGLNNQPQHF TGTGCCAGCACTAAAAAAGGGGGTTTAAACAATCAGCCCCAGCATTTT
- 14 TRBJ1-3 TRBV25-1 few CASSSTHSGNTIYF TGTGCCAGCAGTTCGACTCACTCTGGAAACACCATATATTTT
- 15 TRBJ1-1 TRBV13 - CASSSERQAVGEAFF TGTGCCAGCAGCTCAGAACGACAGGCGGTAGGGGAAGCTTTCTTT
- 15 TRBJ2-7 TRBV27 - CASHRDKQNPYEQYF TGTGCCAGCCATAGGGACAAACAAAACCCCTACGAGCAGTACTTC
TRBD2 15 TRBJ2-3 TRBV5-1 once CASSLTSGGTDTQYF TGCGCCAGCAGCTTGACTAGCGGGGGGACAGATACGCAGTATTTT
- 12 TRBJ2-1 TRBV27 few CASSSNYDEQFF TGTGCCAGCAGTTCCAACTACGATGAGCAGTTCTTC
- 14 TRBJ1-3 TRBV18 - CASSYQGSGNTIYF TGTGCCAGCTCATATCAGGGATCCGGAAACACCATATATTTT
- 11 TRBJ2-7 TRBV27 - CASSFRYEQYF TGTGCCAGCAGTTTTCGCTACGAGCAGTACTTC
TRBD1 15 TRBJ1-4 TRBV7-9 - CASSLVGQAYEKLFF TGTGCCAGCAGCTTAGTGGGACAGGCTTACGAAAAACTGTTTTTT
TRBD1 13 TRBJ2-7 TRBV14 - CASSRDSNYEQYF TGTGCCAGCAGCCGGGACAGTAATTACGAGCAGTACTTC
- 13 TRBJ2-5 TRBV11-2 - CASSPDRKETQYF TGTGCCAGCAGCCCGGACAGAAAAGAGACCCAGTACTTC
TRBD1 14 TRBJ2-7 TRBV6-5 once CASSFGQGGNEQYF TGTGCCAGCAGTTTCGGACAGGGGGGGAACGAGCAGTACTTC
TRBD1 13 TRBJ2-5 TRBV6-4 - CASSRTGQETQYF TGTGCCAGCAGTCGGACAGGTCAAGAGACCCAGTACTTC
- 15 TRBJ2-7 TRBV4-1 once CASSQDRQATYEQYF TGCGCCAGCAGCCAAGATAGACAGGCGACCTACGAGCAGTACTTC
- 14 TRBJ2-7 TRBV5-1 - CASSPRDSTGEQYF TGCGCCAGCAGCCCGCGGGACTCTACGGGGGAGCAGTACTTC
- 15 TRBJ1-1 TRBV7-9 - CASSLGGAGPTEAFF TGTGCCAGCAGCTTAGGTGGGGCGGGACCCACTGAAGCTTTCTTT
- 14 TRBJ2-3 TRBV5-6 - CASSWASVGDTQYF TGTGCCAGCAGCTGGGCTAGCGTAGGAGATACGCAGTATTTT
- 12 TRBJ2-2 TRBV9 - CASSASTGELFF TGTGCCAGCAGCGCATCCACCGGGGAGCTGTTTTTT
TRBD1 14 TRBJ1-3 TRBV7-9 - CASSWGQGLATIYF TGTGCCAGCAGTTGGGGACAGGGTCTTGCCACCATATATTTT
- 15 TRBJ1-1 TRBV4-1 - CASSQVPGKRAEAFF TGCGCCAGCAGCCAAGTACCGGGAAAGAGGGCTGAAGCTTTCTTT
TRBD1 15 TRBJ1-4 TRBV7-2 - CASSLQTGGNEKLFF TGTGCCAGCAGCCTCCAGACAGGGGGTAATGAAAAACTGTTTTTT
TRBD2 15 TRBJ2-7 TRBV7-2 - CASSQYTSGGYEQYF TGTGCCAGCAGCCAATACACTAGCGGGGGCTACGAGCAGTACTTC
- 11 TRBJ1-5 TRBV2 - CASSERGPQHF TGTGCCAGCAGTGAAAGGGGCCCCCAGCATTTT
- 18 TRBJ1-2 TRBV6-1 once CASSEARRSGGRYYGYTF TGTGCCAGCAGTGAAGCGCGTCGGTCCGGGGGGCGGTACTATGGCTACACCTTC
- 14 TRBJ1-1 TRBV5-1 - CASGRGQPNTEAFF TGCGCCAGCGGCAGGGGACAACCGAACACTGAAGCTTTCTTT
- 15 TRBJ2-3 TRBV6-6 once CASSPTPGGTDTQYF TGTGCCAGCAGCCCTACCCCCGGGGGCACAGATACGCAGTATTTT
- 10 TRBJ1-1 TRBV12-5 - CASALTEAFF TGTGCTAGTGCCCTCACTGAAGCTTTCTTT
- 14 TRBJ2-1 TRBV7-2 - CASSPGTTYNEQFF TGTGCCAGCAGTCCCGGGACAACTTACAATGAGCAGTTCTTC
- 15 TRBJ1-5 TRBV6-5 - CASSRDTRSNQPQHF TGTGCCAGCAGTCGGGACACCCGGTCCAATCAGCCCCAGCATTTT
- 14 TRBJ1-2 TRBV11-2 - CASSPRGGQKGYTF TGTGCCAGCAGCCCCCGGGGGGGTCAGAAGGGCTACACCTTC
- 13 TRBJ2-5 TRBV11-3 - CASSLVREGTQYF TGTGCCAGCAGCTTAGTCCGTGAGGGGACCCAGTACTTC
- 14 TRBJ1-3 TRBV6-1 - CASIIRTAGNTIYF TGTGCCAGCATTATCAGGACAGCTGGAAACACCATATATTTT
- 14 TRBJ1-6 TRBV2 - CAGLTDSYNSPLHF TGTGCCGGTTTGACAGACTCCTATAATTCACCCCTCCACTTT
TRBD1 15 TRBJ2-5 TRBV23-1 - CASSPPVTGEETQYF TGCGCCAGCAGTCCCCCCGTGACAGGGGAAGAGACCCAGTACTTC
- 14 TRBJ1-1 TRBV7-6 - CASSSPDRNTEAFF TGTGCCAGCAGCTCGCCGGACAGGAACACTGAAGCTTTCTTT
- 19 TRBJ2-7 TRBV21-1 few CASSKHHSGTGGNPYEQYF TGTGCCAGCAGCAAGCACCATTCCGGGACAGGGGGAAATCCCTACGAGCAGTACTTC
- 14 TRBJ1-1 TRBV9 - CASSSGGGYTEAFF TGTGCCAGCAGCTCGGGAGGAGGTTACACTGAAGCTTTCTTT
TRBD2 17 TRBJ2-5 TRBV5-1 - CASSFGGLAGAEETQYF TGCGCCAGCAGCTTCGGGGGACTAGCGGGGGCTGAAGAGACCCAGTACTTC
- 13 TRBJ1-2 TRBV27 - CASSFNSYYGYTF TGTGCCAGCAGTTTTAACAGTTACTATGGCTACACCTTC
- 17 TRBJ2-2 TRBV27 - CASSARRGQREAGELFF TGTGCCAGCAGCGCCCGGCGGGGACAGCGAGAGGCCGGGGAGCTGTTTTTT
- 17 TRBJ2-3 TRBV7-9 - CASSLAWARKFTDTQYF TGTGCCAGCAGCTTAGCGTGGGCCAGGAAATTCACAGATACGCAGTATTTT